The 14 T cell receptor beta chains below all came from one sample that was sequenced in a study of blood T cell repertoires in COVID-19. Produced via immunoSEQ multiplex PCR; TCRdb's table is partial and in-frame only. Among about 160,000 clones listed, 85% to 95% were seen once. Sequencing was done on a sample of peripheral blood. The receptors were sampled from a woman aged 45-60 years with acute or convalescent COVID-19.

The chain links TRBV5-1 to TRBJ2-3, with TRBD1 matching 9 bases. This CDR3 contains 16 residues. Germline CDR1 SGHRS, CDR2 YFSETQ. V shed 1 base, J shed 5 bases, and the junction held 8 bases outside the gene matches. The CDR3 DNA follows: TGCGCCAGCAGCTTGCAACCGGGACAGGGACGAGATACGCAGTATTTT. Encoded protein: CASSLQPGQGRDTQYF.

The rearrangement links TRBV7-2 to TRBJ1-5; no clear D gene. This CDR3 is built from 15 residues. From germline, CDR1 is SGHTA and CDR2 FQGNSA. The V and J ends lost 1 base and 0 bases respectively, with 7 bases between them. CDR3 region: CASSLEAYSNQPQHF. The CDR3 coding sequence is TGTGCCAGCAGCTTAGAAGCGTATAGCAATCAGCCCCAGCATTTT. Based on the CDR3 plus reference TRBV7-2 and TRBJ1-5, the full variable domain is GAGVSQSPSNKVTEKGKDVELRCDPISGHTALYWYRQSLGQGLEFLIYFQGNSAPDKSGLPSDRFSAERTGGSVSTLTIQRTQQEDSAVYLCASSLEAYSNQPQHFGDGTRLSIL.

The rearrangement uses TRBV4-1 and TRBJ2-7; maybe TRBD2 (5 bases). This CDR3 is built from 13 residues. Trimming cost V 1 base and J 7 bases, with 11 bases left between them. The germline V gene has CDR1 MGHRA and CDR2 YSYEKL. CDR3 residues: CASSQVLGGEQYF. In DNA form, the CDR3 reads TGCGCCAGCAGCCAAGTCTTAGGCGGGGAGCAGTACTTC.

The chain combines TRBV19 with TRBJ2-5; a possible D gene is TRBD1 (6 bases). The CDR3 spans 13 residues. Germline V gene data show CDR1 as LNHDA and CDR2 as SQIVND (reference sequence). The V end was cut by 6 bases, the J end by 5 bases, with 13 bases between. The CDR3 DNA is TGTGCCAGTAGCGTACAGGGTTCCGAGACCCAGTACTTC. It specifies CASSVQGSETQYF.

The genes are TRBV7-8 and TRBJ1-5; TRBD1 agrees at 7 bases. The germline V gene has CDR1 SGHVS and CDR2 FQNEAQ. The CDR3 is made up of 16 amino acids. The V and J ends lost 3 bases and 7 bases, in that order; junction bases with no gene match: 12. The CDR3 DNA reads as TGTGCCAGCAGCTTTGCTTTAGGGGGCAAGAGGCAGCCCCAGCATTTT. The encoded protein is CASSFALGGKRQPQHF.

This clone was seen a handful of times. CDR3 coding DNA: TGTGCCAGCAGTAAAACTCAGACACGTCCCTACGAGCAGTACTTC. This codes for CASSKTQTRPYEQYF. This chain connects TRBV6-2 or TRBV6-3 to TRBJ2-7; D gene unclear. Germline V gene sequence: CDR1 MNHEY, CDR2 SVGEGT. The ends were cut back, 5 bases at V and 2 bases at J, with 16 bases in the middle. The CDR3 runs 15 residues.

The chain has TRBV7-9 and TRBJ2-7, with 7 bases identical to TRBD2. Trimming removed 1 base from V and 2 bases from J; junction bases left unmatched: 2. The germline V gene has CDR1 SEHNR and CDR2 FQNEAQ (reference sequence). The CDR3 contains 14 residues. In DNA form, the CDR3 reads TGTGCCAGCAGCTTAGAGGGAGGGCCCTACGAGCAGTACTTC. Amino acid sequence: CASSLEGGPYEQYF.

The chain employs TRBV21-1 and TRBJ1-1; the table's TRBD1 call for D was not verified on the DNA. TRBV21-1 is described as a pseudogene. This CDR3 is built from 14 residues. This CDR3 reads CASSKQGALTEAFF. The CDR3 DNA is TGTGCCAGCAGCAAACAGGGGGCACTCACTGAAGCTTTCTTT.

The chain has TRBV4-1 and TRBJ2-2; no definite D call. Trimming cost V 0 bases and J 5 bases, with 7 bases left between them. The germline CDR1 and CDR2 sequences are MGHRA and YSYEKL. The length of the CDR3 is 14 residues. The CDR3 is CASSQDSRTGELFF. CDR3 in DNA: TGCGCCAGCAGCCAAGATTCTAGGACCGGGGAGCTGTTTTTT.

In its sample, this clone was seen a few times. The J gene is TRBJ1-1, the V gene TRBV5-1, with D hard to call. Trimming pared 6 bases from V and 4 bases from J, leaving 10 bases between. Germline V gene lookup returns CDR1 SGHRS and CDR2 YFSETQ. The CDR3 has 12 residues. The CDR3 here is CASKSTGTEAFF. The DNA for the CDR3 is TGCGCCAGCAAAAGTACCGGCACTGAAGCTTTCTTT.

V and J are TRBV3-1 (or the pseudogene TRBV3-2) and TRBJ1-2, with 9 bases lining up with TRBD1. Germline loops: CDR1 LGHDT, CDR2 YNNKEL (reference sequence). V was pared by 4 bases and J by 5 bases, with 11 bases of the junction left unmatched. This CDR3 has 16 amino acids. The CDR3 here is CASSPGTGTLGYGYTF. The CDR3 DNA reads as TGTGCCAGCAGCCCCGGGACAGGGACTTTAGGTTATGGCTACACCTTC.

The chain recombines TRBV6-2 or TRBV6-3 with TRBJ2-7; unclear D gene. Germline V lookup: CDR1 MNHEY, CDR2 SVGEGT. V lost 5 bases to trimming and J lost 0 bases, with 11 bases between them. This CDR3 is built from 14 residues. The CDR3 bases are TGTGCCAGCAGTATAGCATTCCTCTCCTACGAGCAGTACTTC. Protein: CASSIAFLSYEQYF.

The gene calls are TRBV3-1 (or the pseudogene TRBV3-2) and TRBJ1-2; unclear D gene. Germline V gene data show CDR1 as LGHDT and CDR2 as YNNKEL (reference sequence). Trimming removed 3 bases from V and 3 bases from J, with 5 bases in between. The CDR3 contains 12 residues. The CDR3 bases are TGTGCCAGCAGCCAGACTGACTATGGCTACACCTTC. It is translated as CASSQTDYGYTF.

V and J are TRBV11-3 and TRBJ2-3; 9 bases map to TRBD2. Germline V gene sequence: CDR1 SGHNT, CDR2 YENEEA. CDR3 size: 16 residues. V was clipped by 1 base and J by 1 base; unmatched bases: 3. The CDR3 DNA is TGTGCCAGCAGCTTAGGCGGGGGGGCGGGCACAGATACGCAGTATTTT. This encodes CASSLGGGAGTDTQYF.